The source of this T cell receptor beta chain is a study of cytomegalovirus exposure and HLA in healthy donors. For the study at large: The roughly 120 validation repertoires used the same platform as the 666 first-cohort repertoires, a later analysis reported. Study observations and caveats: In the roughly 130 validation repertoires, a later analysis found that first-cohort TCR clusters tended to co-occur. The study flagged 150 to 200 TCR beta chains as cytomegalovirus-associated. Most TCR sequences showed up rarely, but some public TCRs showed up in many donors.

CDR3 length: 13 residues. The V segment lost 1 base and the J segment 16 bases; nucleotides outside the gene matches: 8. CDR1 is SGHNT, CDR2 YENEEA, per germline. Here immunoSEQ multiplex PCR was the method, and the copy in TCRdb shows in-frame clones only, minus some. The sample holds approximately 99,000 clones, under 97% seen once. With respect to this clone: The antigen is undetermined.

This sequence was found in a woman between 18 and 29 years old in good health and CMV-seronegative. This sequence joins TRBV11-3 and TRBJ2-1; 9 bases line up with TRBD2. The specimen sequenced was PBMCs. CDR3 in DNA: TGTGCCAGCAGCTTAGGATCTGCGGGGGGGCTCTTCTTC. Encoded protein: CASSLGSAGGLFF.